The 27 T cell receptor beta chains below come from one sample, sequenced in a study of shared clonotypes between healthy human individuals. The repertoire was sequenced with immunoSEQ multiplex PCR; TCRdb's copy has only in-frame clones and lacks some. The table shows about a million clones, with approximately 70% occurring only once. What was sequenced was memory CD4+ T cells sorted from blood. The subset here: CD45RA-negative fraction. The receptors come from a man younger than 35 in good health.

This clone has at least ten counts. The rearrangement links TRBV7-2 to TRBJ2-3; D possibly corresponds to TRBD2 (5 bases). Trimming took off 3 bases at V and 6 bases at J, with 19 bases between the two ends. This CDR3 has 16 residues. Germline CDR1 reads SGHTA; CDR2 reads FQGNSA. CDR3 sequence reads: CASSFSSNFPSDTQYF. The CDR3 DNA sequence: TGTGCCAGCAGCTTTTCTAGCAACTTTCCAAGCGATACGCAGTATTTT.

The chain links TRBV7-9 to TRBJ2-3; 9 nucleotides line up with TRBD1. Trimming took 3 bases from V and 4 from J; bases not matched to a gene: 8. The CDR3 is 16 amino acids. CDR1 is SEHNR and CDR2 is FQNEAQ in the germline V gene (reference sequence). CDR3 residues: CASSLLPGQGADTQYF. The CDR3 bases are TGTGCCAGCAGCTTGCTGCCGGGACAGGGCGCAGATACGCAGTATTTT.

In its sample, this clone was seen once. The CDR3 is CASSVGDREGYGYTF. Here the CDR3 DNA reads TGTGCCAGCAGCGTAGGGGACAGGGAGGGGTATGGCTACACCTTC. V usage is TRBV9 and J usage is TRBJ1-2; TRBD1 agrees at 9 bases. Losses at the gene ends were 0 bases for V and 5 bases for J; bases not matched to a gene: 5. Germline assignment: CDR1 SGDLS and CDR2 YYNGEE. The CDR3 totals 15 residues.

The rearrangement links TRBV9 to TRBJ1-2; TRBD1 matches 12 bases. Looked up from germline, CDR1 is SGDLS and CDR2 is YYNGEE. This CDR3 is 16 amino acids long. V dropped 0 bases and J dropped 4; count of bases not matched to a gene: 4. For the CDR3, the DNA is TGTGCCAGCAGCGTAGGGGACAGGGGGCGGAGCTATGGCTACACCTTC. Amino acid sequence: CASSVGDRGRSYGYTF.

This clone appeared once. The chain links TRBV2 to TRBJ1-3; D not resolved. This CDR3 is 13 amino acids long. The germline V gene has CDR1 SNHLY and CDR2 FYNNEI. V lost 7 bases and J lost 0, with 7 bases in between. CDR3 protein: CASTVVSGNTIYF. The CDR3 bases are TGTGCCAGCACCGTGGTCTCTGGAAACACCATATATTTT.

The chain joins TRBV6-1 to TRBJ2-1; D remains ambiguous. The length of the CDR3 is 15 residues. V dropped 0 bases and J dropped 5 bases, with 11 bases sitting between them. Germline loops: CDR1 MNHNS, CDR2 SASEGT. The CDR3 is CASSEAGRGNNEQFF. The CDR3 coding sequence is TGTGCCAGCAGTGAAGCGGGAAGAGGAAACAATGAGCAGTTCTTC.

The rearrangement joins TRBV5-1 to TRBJ2-3; 8 nucleotides line up with TRBD2. CDR1 and CDR2 (germline): SGHRS, YFSETQ. CDR3 length: 17 residues. V shed 0 bases, J shed 2 bases, and the junction held 8 bases outside the gene matches. The CDR3 loop reads CASSLETGTSLTDTQYF. CDR3 DNA: TGCGCCAGCAGCTTGGAGACCGGGACTAGTCTCACAGATACGCAGTATTTT.

The chain employs TRBV6-1 and TRBJ2-1; D may match TRBD1 or TRBD2 (6 bases each). The germline V and J ends were trimmed by 7 bases and 6 bases, with 19 bases remaining between them. From germline, CDR1 is MNHNS and CDR2 SASEGT. The CDR3 sequence is 15 residues long. The CDR3, as DNA: TGTGCCAGCATCGAGGGGGGACTCGCGGGCAATGAGCAGTTCTTC. Residues: CASIEGGLAGNEQFF.

This clone has more than one count but fewer than ten. Other DNA sequences in this sample translate to the same CDR3. The chain links TRBV5-1 to TRBJ2-7, with D unclear. Germline CDR1 is SGHRS and CDR2 is YFSETQ. V was pared by 0 bases and J by 4 bases, with 8 bases between. This CDR3 contains 13 residues. Here the CDR3 reads CASSLVQPYEQYF. The CDR3 bases are TGCGCCAGCAGCTTGGTACAGCCGTACGAGCAGTACTTC.

CDR3 nucleotide sequence: TGTGCCAGTAGTATTGGGAACACCGGGGAGCTGTTTTTT. It codes for CASSIGNTGELFF. The V call is TRBV19, the J call TRBJ2-2; D ambiguous. The CDR3 has 13 amino acids. Germline lookup yields CDR1 LNHDA and CDR2 SQIVND (reference sequence). V gave up 3 bases and J gave up 1 base, with 3 bases separating them.

The CDR3 loop is CASSQGNYGYTF. CDR3 in DNA: TGTGCCAGCAGCCAGGGAAACTATGGCTACACCTTC. This chain links TRBV7-9 with TRBJ1-2; D is possibly TRBD1 (5 bases). This CDR3 is 12 amino acids long. Germline V lookup: CDR1 SEHNR, CDR2 FQNEAQ (reference sequence). Trimming shortened V by 5 bases and J by 2 bases, and 6 bases separated the two germline ends.

This clone was picked up one time. The V gene is TRBV28, the J gene TRBJ1-5; the match to TRBD1 covers 10 bases. Per germline, CDR1 MDHEN and CDR2 SYDVKM. There are 15 residues in the CDR3. The ends lost 8 bases at V and 6 bases at J; junction bases unmatched: 10. CDR3: CASYWGTGEGQPQHF. The CDR3 DNA reads TGTGCCAGCTATTGGGGGACAGGGGAGGGTCAGCCCCAGCATTTT.

The chain couples TRBV30 to TRBJ2-7; 8 nucleotides match TRBD1. This CDR3 has 20 amino acids. The junction had 21 bases not matched to a gene; V was cut back by 0 bases and J by 2 bases. CDR1 is GTSNPN, CDR2 SVGIG, per germline (reference sequence). The CDR3 loop is CAWSVETGTGGFNPPYEQYF. CDR3 bases: TGTGCCTGGAGTGTAGAAACCGGGACAGGAGGTTTTAACCCACCCTACGAGCAGTACTTC.

This chain links TRBV6-5 with TRBJ2-7; D perhaps matches TRBD1 (6 bases). Germline-derived CDR1 and CDR2 are MNHEY and SVGAGI. CDR3 length equals 13 residues. V lost 2 bases, J lost 5 bases, and 10 bases lay in between. CDR3 bases: TGTGCCAGCAGTTACGGGGGCGTGAACGAGCAGTACTTC. Protein product: CASSYGGVNEQYF.

This clone was counted a single time. The CDR3 DNA reads as TGCGCCAGCAGTGCCCTACAGGGAGGTGAGCAGTTCTTC. This sequence encodes CASSALQGGEQFF. The chain employs TRBV10-1 and TRBJ2-1; perhaps D is TRBD1 or TRBD2 (6 bases each). V lost 4 bases to trimming and J lost 9 bases, with 13 bases between them. Germline-derived CDR1 and CDR2 are WNHNN and SYGVQD (reference sequence). CDR3 length equals 13 residues.

This clone showed up just once. CDR3 protein: CASSFGVALNTEAFF. The CDR3 DNA reads TGTGCCAGCAGCTTTGGTGTGGCCTTGAACACTGAAGCTTTCTTT. The chain is built from TRBV7-2 and TRBJ1-1; D remains ambiguous. From germline, CDR1 is SGHTA and CDR2 FQGNSA. Trimming removed 3 bases from V and 0 bases from J, with 11 bases in between. This CDR3 contains 15 residues.

V and J are TRBV28 and TRBJ1-4, with D possibly TRBD1 on 5 matching bases. This CDR3 has 16 residues. CDR1 is MDHEN, CDR2 SYDVKM, per germline. V lost 5 bases, J lost 5 bases, and 18 bases lay in between. The CDR3, as DNA: TGTGCCAGCAGTCCCTACGGTGGGGGACCAAATGAAAAACTGTTTTTT. The encoded protein is CASSPYGGGPNEKLFF. Looking up the rest from reference TRBV28 and TRBJ1-4 gives the full variable domain: DVKVTQSSRYLVKRTGEKVFLECVQDMDHENMFWYRQDPGLGLRLIYFSYDVKMKEKGDIPEGYSVSREKKERFSLILESASTNQTSMYLCASSPYGGGPNEKLFFGSGTQLSVL.

The J gene is TRBJ2-6, the V gene TRBV29-1; 12 positions match TRBD1. The germline gives CDR1 SQVTM, CDR2 ANQGSEA. The V and J ends lost 7 bases and 2 bases, in that order; junction bases with no gene match: 9. CDR3 size: 17 residues. The CDR3 DNA reads as TGCAGCGCTGGGACAGGGGGCGCGGGAACTGGGGCCAACGTCCTGACTTTC. This sequence encodes CSAGTGGAGTGANVLTF.

In this sample, this clone turned up once. CDR3 coding DNA: TGTGCCAGCAGCCAAGGAGCCAGCGGGGGGGCCAGAGATACGCAGTATTTT. It specifies CASSQGASGGARDTQYF. The chain combines TRBV4-2 with TRBJ2-3; 10 nucleotides line up with TRBD2. Germline lookup yields CDR1 LGHNA and CDR2 YNFKEQ. Germline trimming cut 1 base from V and 5 bases from J; bases unmatched to any gene: 9. CDR3 length: 17 residues.

A few counts support this clone. This sequence joins TRBV7-2 and TRBJ1-5; D uncertain. Germline CDR1 and CDR2: SGHTA and FQGNSA. V was trimmed by 5 bases and J by 6 bases, leaving 8 bases between them. This CDR3 contains 12 residues. This CDR3 reads CASSNPGQPQHF. The CDR3 nucleotides read TGTGCCAGCAGCAACCCCGGTCAGCCCCAGCATTTT.

Concerning this clone: Other nucleotide sequences from this sample produce the same CDR3. The chain is built from TRBV10-3 and TRBJ2-6, with TRBD1 matching 7 bases. The CDR3 has 14 residues. The J segment lost 2 bases and the V segment lost 6 bases, leaving 1 base of the junction unmatched. CDR1 and CDR2 from the germline V gene are ENHRY and SYGVKD. CDR3: CAISQGAGANVLTF. The CDR3 DNA follows: TGTGCCATCAGCCAGGGGGCTGGGGCCAACGTCCTGACTTTC.

The chain couples TRBV5-1 to TRBJ2-7; D uncertain. The CDR3 consists of 12 residues. CDR1 and CDR2 (germline): SGHRS, YFSETQ. The V and J ends lost 0 bases and 5 bases respectively, with 6 bases between them. The CDR3 reads CASSLGVNEQYF. The CDR3 DNA sequence: TGCGCCAGCAGCTTGGGGGTCAACGAGCAGTACTTC. The whole variable domain, filled in from reference TRBV5-1 and TRBJ2-7, reads KAGVTQTPRYLIKTRGQQVTLSCSPISGHRSVSWYQQTPGQGLQFLFEYFSETQRNKGNFPGRFSGRQFSNSRSEMNVSTLELGDSALYLCASSLGVNEQYFGPGTRLTVT.

This rearrangement joins TRBV7-6 to TRBJ1-6, with 9 bases lining up with TRBD1. CDR3 size: 15 residues. Germline V gives CDR1 SGHVS, CDR2 FNYEAQ. V was pared by 2 bases and J by 6 bases, with 2 bases of the junction left unmatched. CDR3 protein: CASSLLDRGNSPLHF. In DNA, the CDR3 is TGTGCCAGCAGCTTATTGGACAGGGGTAATTCACCCCTCCACTTT.

This chain connects TRBV10-3 to TRBJ2-3; 11 bases map to TRBD2. V gave up 2 bases and J gave up 3 bases; unmatched junction bases: 4. The CDR3 runs 16 residues. The germline V gene has CDR1 ENHRY and CDR2 SYGVKD. The CDR3: CAISEGTSGSTDTQYF. CDR3 coding DNA: TGTGCCATCAGTGAGGGTACTAGCGGGAGTACAGATACGCAGTATTTT.

The rearrangement joins TRBV30 to TRBJ1-5; 8 bases line up with TRBD1. Germline values: CDR1 GTSNPN, CDR2 SVGIG (reference sequence). This CDR3 has 15 amino acids. The J segment lost 7 bases and the V segment lost 0 bases, leaving 8 bases of the junction unmatched. The CDR3 spells CAWSVLTGVAQPQHF. The CDR3 DNA is TGTGCCTGGAGTGTATTGACAGGGGTGGCCCAGCCCCAGCATTTT.

This clone was seen a few times. The genes are TRBV18 and TRBJ1-1; the match to TRBD1 covers 9 bases. From germline, CDR1 is KGHSH and CDR2 LQKENI. The CDR3 consists of 14 residues. Germline trimming cut 6 bases from V and 1 base from J; bases unmatched to any gene: 3. CDR3 sequence: CASSLGQGNTEAFF. The CDR3 region has the DNA TGTGCCAGCTCCCTGGGACAGGGGAACACTGAAGCTTTCTTT.

The chain uses TRBV5-1 and TRBJ2-1, with 8 nucleotides matching TRBD2. V dropped 4 bases and J dropped 4; count of bases not matched to a gene: 7. CDR1 SGHRS and CDR2 YFSETQ come from the germline V gene. The CDR3 is made up of 15 amino acids. The CDR3 DNA is TGCGCCAGCAGCCTCGACAGCGGGGGTTACAATGAGCAGTTCTTC. Its translation is CASSLDSGGYNEQFF. Drawing the rest from reference TRBV5-1 and TRBJ2-1, the complete variable domain is KAGVTQTPRYLIKTRGQQVTLSCSPISGHRSVSWYQQTPGQGLQFLFEYFSETQRNKGNFPGRFSGRQFSNSRSEMNVSTLELGDSALYLCASSLDSGGYNEQFFGPGTRLTVL.